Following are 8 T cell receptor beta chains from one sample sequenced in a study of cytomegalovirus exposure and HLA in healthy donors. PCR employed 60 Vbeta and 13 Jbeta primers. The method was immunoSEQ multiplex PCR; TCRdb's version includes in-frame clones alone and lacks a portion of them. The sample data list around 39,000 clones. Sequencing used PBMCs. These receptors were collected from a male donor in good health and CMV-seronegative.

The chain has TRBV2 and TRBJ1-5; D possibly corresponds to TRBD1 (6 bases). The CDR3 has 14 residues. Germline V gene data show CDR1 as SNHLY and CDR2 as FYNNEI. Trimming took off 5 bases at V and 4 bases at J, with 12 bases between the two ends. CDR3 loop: CASSWQGINQPQHF. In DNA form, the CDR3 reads TGTGCCAGCAGTTGGCAGGGGATAAATCAGCCCCAGCATTTT.

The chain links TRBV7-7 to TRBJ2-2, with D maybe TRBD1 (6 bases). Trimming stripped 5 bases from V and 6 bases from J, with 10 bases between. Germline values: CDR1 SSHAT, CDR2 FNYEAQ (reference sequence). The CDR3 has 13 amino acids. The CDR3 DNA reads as TGTGCCAGCAGCAGCGGACAGCCCGGGGAGCTGTTTTTT. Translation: CASSSGQPGELFF.

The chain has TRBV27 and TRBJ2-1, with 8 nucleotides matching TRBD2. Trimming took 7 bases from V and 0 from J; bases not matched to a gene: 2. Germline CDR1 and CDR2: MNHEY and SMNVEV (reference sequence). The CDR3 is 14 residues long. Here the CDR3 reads CASTTSVSYNEQFF. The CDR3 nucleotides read TGTGCCAGCACGACTAGCGTCTCCTACAATGAGCAGTTCTTC.

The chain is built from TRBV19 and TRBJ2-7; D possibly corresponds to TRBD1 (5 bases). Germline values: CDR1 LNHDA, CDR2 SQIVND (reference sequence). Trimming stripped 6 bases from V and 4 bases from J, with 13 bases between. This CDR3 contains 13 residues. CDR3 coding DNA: TGTGCCAGTAGCAGGGTAATTGGATACGAGCAGTACTTC. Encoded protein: CASSRVIGYEQYF.

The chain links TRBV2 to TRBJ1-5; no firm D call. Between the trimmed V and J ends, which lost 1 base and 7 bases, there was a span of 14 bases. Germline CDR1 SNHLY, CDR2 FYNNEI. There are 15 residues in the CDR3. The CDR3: CASSEEEGFGQPQHF. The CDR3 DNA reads TGTGCCAGCAGTGAAGAGGAGGGCTTCGGACAGCCCCAGCATTTT.

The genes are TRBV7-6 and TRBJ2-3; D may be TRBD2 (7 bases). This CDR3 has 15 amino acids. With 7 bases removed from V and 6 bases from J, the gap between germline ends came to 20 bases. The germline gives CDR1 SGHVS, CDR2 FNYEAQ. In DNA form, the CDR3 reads TGTGCCAGCACCCCACTGTCGGGGGGCGGGGATACGCAGTATTTT. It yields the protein CASTPLSGGGDTQYF.

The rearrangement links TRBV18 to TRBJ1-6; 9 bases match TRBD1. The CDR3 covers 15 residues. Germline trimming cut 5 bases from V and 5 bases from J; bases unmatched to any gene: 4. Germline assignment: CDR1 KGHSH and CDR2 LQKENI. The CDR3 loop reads CASSSRDRDNSPLHF. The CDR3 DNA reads TGTGCCAGCTCATCCCGGGACAGGGATAATTCACCCCTCCACTTT.

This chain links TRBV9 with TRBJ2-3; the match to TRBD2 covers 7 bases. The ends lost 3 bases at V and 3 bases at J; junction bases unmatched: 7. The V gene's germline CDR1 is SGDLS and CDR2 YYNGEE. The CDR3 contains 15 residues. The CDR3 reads CASSAEGSGTDTQYF. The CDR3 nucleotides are TGTGCCAGCAGCGCCGAGGGTAGCGGGACAGATACGCAGTATTTT. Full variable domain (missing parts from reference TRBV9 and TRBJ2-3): DSGVTQTPKHLITATGQRVTLRCSPRSGDLSVYWYQQSLDQGLQFLIQYYNGEERAKGNILERFSAQQFPDLHSELNLSSLELGDSALYFCASSAEGSGTDTQYFGPGTRLTVL.